These 2 T cell receptor beta chains originate from one sample sequenced in a study of graft-versus-host responses after intestinal transplantation. Assay used: immunoSEQ multiplex PCR; TCRdb lists only in-frame clones, some missing. The data contain over 8,000 clones, 60% to 70% of them singletons. Once graft tissue had been processed, intraepithelial and lamina propria lymphocytes were released. Source: ileum tissue, taken about 410 days after transplant. The receptors stem from a human patient who received an intestinal transplant, so some T cells may come from the graft donor.

The chain has TRBV5-8 and TRBJ2-2; the match to TRBD2 covers 7 bases. Per the germline V gene, CDR1 is SGHTS and CDR2 is YDEGEE. The V and J ends lost 4 bases and 2 bases, in that order; junction bases with no gene match: 5. The CDR3 length is 15 residues. The CDR3 region is CASSLPSGNTGELFF. Written as DNA, the CDR3 is TGTGCCAGCAGCCTCCCTAGCGGTAACACCGGGGAGCTGTTTTTT.

This chain connects TRBV19 to TRBJ2-7, with D perhaps assigned TRBD1 or TRBD2 (5 bases each). The CDR3 is 16 residues long. Germline V lookup: CDR1 LNHDA, CDR2 SQIVND (reference sequence). V lost 3 bases, J lost 2 bases, and 17 bases lay in between. The DNA of the CDR3 is TGTGCCAGTAGTATCTTCGGGGCGACCACAACCTACGAGCAGTACGTC. Protein product: CASSIFGATTTYEQYV.